These T cell receptor beta chains were read from a single sample in a study of CD8+ T cells in alopecia areata. Profiled with immunoSEQ multiplex PCR; TCRdb holds only in-frame clones, not every one. This sample yields about 140,000 clones, of which about half are seen a single time; about 1% belongs to the top ten. The sequencing here drew on CD4+ T cells sorted from blood, taken at week 0. These receptor sequences come from a human donor with alopecia areata. Both conserved end residues are part of each CDR3. The D gene is left open where the match is weak. Expanded clones are given a class, and other clones once, few, many or no size at all.

len	d_gene	v_gene	j_gene	abundance	CDR3aa	CDR3nt
18	-	TRBV18	TRBJ2-6	-	CASSPRGLFVAGANVLTF	TGTGCCAGCTCACCGCGAGGGCTCTTCGTAGCCGGGGCCAACGTCCTGACTTTC
15	TRBD2	TRBV5-1	TRBJ2-5	-	CASSSGLAGEETQYF	TGCGCCAGCAGCTCTGGACTAGCGGGAGAAGAGACCCAGTACTTC
11	-	TRBV18	TRBJ1-1	-	CASSENTEAFF	TGTGCCAGCTCTGAGAACACTGAAGCTTTCTTT
16	TRBD2	TRBV5-4	TRBJ2-3	-	CASSLSLAGGTDTQYF	TGTGCCAGCAGCTTGAGCCTAGCGGGGGGCACAGATACGCAGTATTTT
14	-	TRBV5-1	TRBJ2-5	few	CASSLEPGGQTQYF	TGCGCCAGCAGCTTGGAGCCAGGGGGGCAGACCCAGTACTTC
12	-	TRBV4-1	TRBJ1-2	-	CASSQEHYGYTF	TGCGCCAGCAGCCAGGAACACTATGGCTACACCTTC
14	TRBD1	TRBV7-9	TRBJ1-2	-	CASSRDSSNYGYTF	TGTGCCAGCAGCCGGGACAGCTCAAACTATGGCTACACCTTC
15	-	TRBV29-1	TRBJ2-1	-	CSVGDLPSSYNEQFF	TGCAGCGTTGGGGACTTGCCCAGCTCCTACAATGAGCAGTTCTTC
11	-	TRBV6-6	TRBJ1-2	-	CASRALYGYTF	TGTGCCAGCAGAGCCCTTTATGGCTACACCTTC
15	-	TRBV25-1	TRBJ2-2	-	CASSESRQVSGELFF	TGTGCCAGCAGTGAGAGCCGACAGGTTTCCGGGGAGCTGTTTTTT
15	TRBD1	TRBV15	TRBJ2-5	-	CATSSGTGGLGTQYF	TGTGCCACCAGCAGCGGGACAGGAGGATTAGGGACCCAGTACTTC
15	-	TRBV27	TRBJ2-1	-	CASSPHSGSNNEQFF	TGTGCCAGCAGTCCCCACTCCGGGTCCAACAATGAGCAGTTCTTC
14	TRBD2	TRBV29-1	TRBJ2-1	-	CSVMGAGVDNEQFF	TGCAGCGTCATGGGAGCGGGAGTGGACAATGAGCAGTTCTTC